This TCR beta chain was identified during a study of CD8 T cell repertoires and HIV-1 epitope variants. Findings and limits, study-wide: The assay identified only TCR beta chains of antigen-proliferating T cells. The TAALDMSHF plasma variant had no responses, unlike KF9 (about five clonotypes) and HW9 (one). Roughly nine antigen-specific TCR beta clonotypes were found; about six seemed cross-reactive to variants.

Of note for this clone: Its antigen is undetermined.

TCR beta CDR3 was sequenced at survey depth on immunoSEQ. Assay: immunoSEQ multiplex PCR; the TCRdb copy retains only in-frame clones and omits some. The sample shows approximately 6,600 clones, around 70% of them seen only once. Germline V gene lookup returns CDR1 SGHRS and CDR2 YFSETQ. The CDR3 spans 13 residues. V was cut by 0 bases and J by 4 bases, with 5 bases left in between. The chain carries TRBV5-1 and TRBJ2-1; D gene ambiguous. Sequencing used cultured CD8+ T cells derived from PBMCs. The origin of this receptor is a male donor with HIV. The CDR3 nucleotides are TGCGCCAGCAGCTTGGTACAGTACAATGAGCAGTTCTTC. Translating it yields CASSLVQYNEQFF.